This TCR beta chain was retrieved from a study of T cells in Graves' hyperthyroidism and ophthalmopathy. Whole-study findings and limits: Through a model of 13 V-J features, ophthalmopathy was separated from stable hyperthyroidism.

In the case of this clonotype: Its antigen is unknown. A read error may be the cause here, since a much bigger clone is one base away.

No progression to ophthalmopathy during 18 months of follow-up defined stable disease. Those patients with uncontrolled infection, other autoimmune disease, pregnancy or lactation were excluded. Clinical symptoms, serum thyroxine, TRAb, thyroid ultrasound and orbital computed tomography informed diagnoses. Germline V gene lookup returns CDR1 SGHRS and CDR2 YFSETQ. The CDR3 sequence is 17 residues long. After removal of 0 bases from V and 16 bases from J, the junction contained 18 bases not matched to a gene. RNA transcripts served as the template for amplifying TCR beta CDR3 regions. Researchers ran a first-round RT-PCR on the TCR CDR3 using the HTBI primer set. From the multiplex PCR reads, TCRdb called clonotypes with MiXCR, one entry per CDR3 protein. This sample carries some 400,000 distinct CDR3 sequences, around 13% of them seen once, and the ten largest clones take roughly 11%.

This chain uses TRBV5-1 with TRBJ2-1; 11 bases line up with TRBD2. This sequence was found in a woman aged 60-75 years with Graves' hyperthyroidism. The specimen sequenced was blood. CDR3 DNA sequence: TGCGCCAGCAGCTTGGATATAGCGGGAGGGTCCTACAATGGGCAATTCTTC. Its translation is CASSLDIAGGSYNGQFF.